This T cell receptor (beta chain) appears in the sequencing data of a study of beta chain features in type 1 diabetes. Findings of the study overall: The study notes PCR might favor shorter templates equally in patients and controls. Moderate but significant shortening of TCRB CDR3s was recorded in all four CD4+ subsets from Type 1 diabetes patients.

Germline lookup yields CDR1 SGHRS and CDR2 YFSETQ. V was clipped by 4 bases and J by 3 bases; unmatched bases: 7. The CDR3 runs to 14 residues. This clone was found a few times. Its antigen remains unknown. Every isolated RNA sample was fully reverse transcribed, so sequencing captured expressed TCRB transcripts. The repertoire was sequenced with immunoSEQ multiplex PCR; TCRdb's copy has only in-frame clones and lacks some. Here the sample spans around 310,000 clones, approximately 11% being singletons. The clonotype comes from a woman in her 30s in good health. The sequenced material came from naive CD4+ T cells from blood. The rearrangement uses TRBV5-1 and TRBJ2-7, with 7 nucleotides matching TRBD1. CDR3 nucleotides: TGCGCCAGCAGCCCCTCGACAGGGAACTACGAGCAGTACTTC. As protein: CASSPSTGNYEQYF.